The rows below give T cell receptor beta chains drawn from one sample of a study of T cell repertoires in cytomegalovirus infection. Their antigen targets remain unknown. TCRdb recomputed calls from the reads with MiXCR, one row per CDR3 protein. Of fewer than 850,000 distinct CDR3 sequences in the sample, roughly 29% were seen once. The input for sequencing was cultured CD8+ T cells from PBMCs, taken from culture after CMV antigen stimulation. These receptors all come from a human donor in good health (CMV status not recorded). Some clones in this sample may be carry-over from other donors' samples. The CDR3 runs from the conserved cysteine through the conserved F or W. A D gene is named only where the DNA matches it firmly. Not every row has a clone size; where given, it reads once, few, many or a size class.

d_gene: NA
abundance: few
j_gene: TRBJ1-1
v_gene: TRBV6-1
CDR3aa: CASSEAENTEAFF
CDR3nt: TGTGCCAGCAGTGAAGCGGAGAACACTGAAGCTTTCTTT

d_gene: TRBD1
abundance: NA
j_gene: TRBJ1-4
v_gene: TRBV7-1
CDR3aa: CASSPPLFDRGLRKLFF
CDR3nt: TGTGCCAGCAGCCCACCGCTCTTCGACAGGGGGTTAAGGAAACTGTTTTTT

d_gene: NA
abundance: NA
j_gene: TRBJ1-2
v_gene: TRBV7-9
CDR3aa: CASSPAFRLESNYGYTF
CDR3nt: TGTGCCAGCAGCCCTGCGTTTAGGCTGGAGTCGAACTATGGCTACACCTTC

d_gene: NA
abundance: NA
j_gene: TRBJ1-1
v_gene: TRBV6-5
CDR3aa: CASSYRRTIAAFF
CDR3nt: TGTGCCAGCAGTTACCGGAGAACCATAGCCGCTTTCTTT

d_gene: TRBD1
abundance: NA
j_gene: TRBJ1-1
v_gene: TRBV15
CDR3aa: CATSGGTGGTEAFF
CDR3nt: TGTGCCACCAGCGGCGGGACAGGGGGCACTGAAGCTTTCTTT

d_gene: TRBD2
abundance: NA
j_gene: TRBJ2-3
v_gene: TRBV7-3
CDR3aa: CASSFGTSWDDTQYF
CDR3nt: TGTGCCAGCAGCTTCGGGACTAGCTGGGATGATACGCAGTATTTT

d_gene: NA
abundance: NA
j_gene: TRBJ2-5
v_gene: TRBV5-1
CDR3aa: CASSLRQGGETQYF
CDR3nt: TGCGCCAGCAGCTTAAGACAGGGAGGCGAGACCCAGTACTTC

d_gene: NA
abundance: few
j_gene: TRBJ2-7
v_gene: TRBV7-8
CDR3aa: CASSLAGRATSYEQYF
CDR3nt: TGTGCCAGCAGCTTAGCGGGTCGGGCGACCTCCTACGAGCAGTACTTC

d_gene: TRBD1
abundance: NA
j_gene: TRBJ2-5
v_gene: TRBV19
CDR3aa: CASSILMTGEGLVGAQYF
CDR3nt: TGTGCCAGTAGTATCCTAATGACAGGGGAAGGACTTGTGGGGGCCCAGTACTTC

d_gene: TRBD1
abundance: few
j_gene: TRBJ1-3
v_gene: TRBV7-8
CDR3aa: CASSARRAGGPGNTIYF
CDR3nt: TGTGCCAGCAGCGCCCGGCGGGCAGGGGGCCCAGGAAACACCATATATTTT

d_gene: TRBD2
abundance: NA
j_gene: TRBJ2-5
v_gene: TRBV12-3/TRBV12-4
CDR3aa: CASSLGFFGAGGVQETQYF
CDR3nt: TGTGCCAGCAGTTTAGGGTTTTTTGGAGCGGGGGGAGTCCAAGAGACCCAGTACTTC

d_gene: NA
abundance: few
j_gene: TRBJ1-1
v_gene: TRBV4-1
CDR3aa: CASSQDPQEGGIWNTEAFF
CDR3nt: TGCGCCAGCAGCCAAGACCCTCAGGAGGGGGGTATATGGAACACTGAAGCTTTCTTT

d_gene: NA
abundance: many
j_gene: TRBJ2-7
v_gene: TRBV2
CDR3aa: CASSDYEQYF
CDR3nt: TGTGCCAGCAGTGACTACGAGCAGTACTTC

d_gene: TRBD1
abundance: many
j_gene: TRBJ1-1
v_gene: TRBV27
CDR3aa: CASSLTGGETEAFF
CDR3nt: TGTGCCAGCAGTTTGACAGGGGGGGAGACTGAAGCTTTCTTT

d_gene: NA
abundance: NA
j_gene: TRBJ2-1
v_gene: TRBV5-1
CDR3aa: CASSLGPGKGLGNEQFF
CDR3nt: TGCGCCAGCAGCTTGGGCCCAGGGAAAGGCCTGGGGAATGAGCAGTTCTTC

d_gene: TRBD1
abundance: NA
j_gene: TRBJ2-7
v_gene: TRBV20-1
CDR3aa: CSARDGTGPFSYEQYF
CDR3nt: TGCAGTGCTAGAGATGGGACAGGTCCCTTCTCCTACGAGCAGTACTTC

d_gene: NA
abundance: NA
j_gene: TRBJ1-1
v_gene: TRBV4-1
CDR3aa: CTSSQAGIRDGKDNTEAFF
CDR3nt: TGCACCAGCAGTCAAGCAGGGATCAGAGATGGTAAGGACAACACTGAAGCTTTCTTT

d_gene: TRBD1
abundance: NA
j_gene: TRBJ1-1
v_gene: TRBV7-9
CDR3aa: CASSQTGARTYETEAFF
CDR3nt: TGTGCCAGCAGCCAGACAGGGGCGCGAACCTACGAAACTGAAGCTTTCTTT

d_gene: NA
abundance: NA
j_gene: TRBJ2-1
v_gene: TRBV12-5
CDR3aa: CASGLGGSYEQFF
CDR3nt: TGTGCTAGTGGTTTAGGGGGGAGCTATGAGCAGTTCTTC

d_gene: NA
abundance: NA
j_gene: TRBJ1-2
v_gene: TRBV19
CDR3aa: CASSIVSAYGYTF
CDR3nt: TGTGCCAGTAGTATAGTGTCAGCTTATGGCTACACCTTC

d_gene: NA
abundance: NA
j_gene: TRBJ2-5
v_gene: TRBV4-1
CDR3aa: CASSLRHGRNYQETQYF
CDR3nt: TGCGCCAGCAGCCTTCGCCACGGGAGAAATTACCAAGAGACCCAGTACTTC

d_gene: NA
abundance: many
j_gene: TRBJ1-1
v_gene: TRBV7-9
CDR3aa: CASSHRPRNTEAFF
CDR3nt: TGTGCCAGCAGCCATCGGCCTCGGAACACTGAAGCTTTCTTT

d_gene: NA
abundance: NA
j_gene: TRBJ1-1
v_gene: TRBV7-9
CDR3aa: CASSPKGGIEITEAFF
CDR3nt: TGTGCCAGCAGCCCGAAGGGAGGAATCGAGATCACTGAAGCTTTCTTT

d_gene: NA
abundance: NA
j_gene: TRBJ2-1
v_gene: TRBV7-9
CDR3aa: CASSLIGAYLSYNEQFF
CDR3nt: TGTGCCAGCAGCTTAATAGGGGCTTACCTCTCCTACAATGAGCAGTTCTTC

d_gene: TRBD1
abundance: NA
j_gene: TRBJ2-5
v_gene: TRBV29-1
CDR3aa: CSVSRQGEETQYF
CDR3nt: TGCAGCGTTTCTAGACAGGGGGAAGAGACCCAGTACTTC

d_gene: TRBD1
abundance: NA
j_gene: TRBJ1-2
v_gene: TRBV7-9
CDR3aa: CASSLGPGTEIYGYTF
CDR3nt: TGTGCCAGCAGCTTAGGCCCGGGGACAGAAATCTATGGCTACACCTTC

d_gene: NA
abundance: many
j_gene: TRBJ2-3
v_gene: TRBV7-9
CDR3aa: CASSSSGRSTDTQYF
CDR3nt: TGTGCCAGCAGCAGCTCCGGTAGAAGCACAGATACGCAGTATTTT

d_gene: NA
abundance: NA
j_gene: TRBJ1-5
v_gene: TRBV14
CDR3aa: CASSQEGQPQHF
CDR3nt: TGTGCCAGCAGCCAAGAAGGTCAGCCCCAGCATTTT

d_gene: NA
abundance: few
j_gene: TRBJ2-3
v_gene: TRBV7-6
CDR3aa: CASSQNTPDTQYF
CDR3nt: TGTGCCAGCAGCCAAAACACACCAGATACGCAGTATTTT

d_gene: TRBD1
abundance: few
j_gene: TRBJ2-5
v_gene: TRBV2
CDR3aa: CARDRVFGQETQYF
CDR3nt: TGTGCCAGAGACAGGGTGTTTGGGCAAGAGACCCAGTACTTC

d_gene: NA
abundance: few
j_gene: TRBJ1-2
v_gene: TRBV7-4
CDR3aa: CASRTDPFYGYTF
CDR3nt: TGTGCCAGCAGGACAGACCCCTTCTATGGCTACACCTTC

d_gene: NA
abundance: few
j_gene: TRBJ2-2
v_gene: TRBV4-1
CDR3aa: CASSSRTGAGELFF
CDR3nt: TGCGCCAGCAGCAGTCGGACTGGCGCCGGGGAGCTGTTTTTT

d_gene: NA
abundance: NA
j_gene: TRBJ2-7
v_gene: TRBV20-1
CDR3aa: CSARVGRLINEQYF
CDR3nt: TGCAGTGCTAGAGTAGGGCGCTTGATCAACGAGCAGTACTTC

d_gene: NA
abundance: NA
j_gene: TRBJ2-3
v_gene: TRBV6-6
CDR3aa: CASIHPEGKDTQYF
CDR3nt: TGTGCCAGCATCCACCCCGAGGGGAAAGATACGCAGTATTTT

d_gene: NA
abundance: NA
j_gene: TRBJ1-5
v_gene: TRBV3-1
CDR3aa: CASSQAFNSNQPQHF
CDR3nt: TGTGCCAGCAGCCAGGCATTCAATAGCAATCAGCCCCAGCATTTT

d_gene: NA
abundance: few
j_gene: TRBJ1-1
v_gene: TRBV19
CDR3aa: CASNPLGNTEAFF
CDR3nt: TGTGCCAGTAACCCTCTCGGGAACACTGAAGCTTTCTTT

d_gene: TRBD1
abundance: NA
j_gene: TRBJ1-4
v_gene: TRBV27
CDR3aa: CASRTDRGINGKLFF
CDR3nt: TGTGCCAGCAGGACGGACAGGGGGATAAACGGAAAACTGTTTTTT

d_gene: TRBD1
abundance: once
j_gene: TRBJ1-1
v_gene: TRBV6-5
CDR3aa: CASSFLGQGITEAFF
CDR3nt: TGTGCCAGCAGTTTCCTTGGACAGGGGATCACTGAAGCTTTCTTT

d_gene: NA
abundance: NA
j_gene: TRBJ1-5
v_gene: TRBV27
CDR3aa: CASSLTRLSNQPQHF
CDR3nt: TGTGCCAGCAGTTTAACGAGACTGAGCAATCAGCCCCAGCATTTT

d_gene: TRBD2
abundance: NA
j_gene: TRBJ2-3
v_gene: TRBV7-3
CDR3aa: CASSIVTSGATDTQYF
CDR3nt: TGTGCCAGCAGCATCGTGACTAGCGGGGCCACAGATACGCAGTATTTT

d_gene: TRBD1
abundance: NA
j_gene: TRBJ2-2
v_gene: TRBV10-3
CDR3aa: CAVPGAGGHPGELFF
CDR3nt: TGTGCCGTCCCTGGGGCAGGGGGCCACCCCGGGGAGCTGTTTTTT

d_gene: NA
abundance: few
j_gene: TRBJ1-5
v_gene: TRBV4-1
CDR3aa: CASSQDKLTSNQPQHF
CDR3nt: TGCGCCAGCAGCCAAGATAAACTGACTAGCAATCAGCCCCAGCATTTT

d_gene: TRBD1
abundance: NA
j_gene: TRBJ1-2
v_gene: TRBV6-2/TRBV6-3
CDR3aa: CASSWATGDYGYTF
CDR3nt: TGTGCCAGCAGTTGGGCAACAGGGGACTATGGCTACACCTTC

d_gene: TRBD1
abundance: NA
j_gene: TRBJ2-2
v_gene: TRBV28
CDR3aa: CASSLFGTENTGELFF
CDR3nt: TGTGCCAGCAGTTTATTCGGGACAGAAAACACCGGGGAGCTGTTTTTT

d_gene: NA
abundance: NA
j_gene: TRBJ1-1
v_gene: TRBV6-5
CDR3aa: CASSYSFGGNTEAFF
CDR3nt: TGTGCCAGCAGTTACTCGTTTGGGGGGAACACTGAAGCTTTCTTT

d_gene: NA
abundance: NA
j_gene: TRBJ2-2
v_gene: TRBV6-5
CDR3aa: CASTRGAGELFF
CDR3nt: TGTGCCAGCACCCGAGGGGCCGGGGAGCTGTTTTTT

d_gene: NA
abundance: many
j_gene: TRBJ2-1
v_gene: TRBV27
CDR3aa: CASSLPGGGRRKFF
CDR3nt: TGTGCCAGCAGTCTCCCCGGGGGCGGGAGACGTAAGTTCTTC

d_gene: TRBD1
abundance: few
j_gene: TRBJ1-2
v_gene: TRBV3-1
CDR3aa: CASSQAHAGGKDGYTF
CDR3nt: TGTGCCAGCAGCCAAGCGCATGCAGGGGGGAAGGATGGCTACACCTTC

d_gene: NA
abundance: once
j_gene: TRBJ1-1
v_gene: TRBV12-3/TRBV12-4
CDR3aa: CASSLNSQAFF
CDR3nt: TGTGCCAGCAGTTTAAATTCCCAAGCTTTCTTT

d_gene: TRBD2
abundance: few
j_gene: TRBJ2-5
v_gene: TRBV27
CDR3aa: CASSIRWGGQETQYF
CDR3nt: TGTGCCAGCAGTATTCGGTGGGGGGGCCAAGAGACCCAGTACTTC

d_gene: TRBD1
abundance: few
j_gene: TRBJ1-5
v_gene: TRBV7-2
CDR3aa: CASSLTGTGYNQPQHF
CDR3nt: TGTGCCAGCAGCCTTACCGGGACAGGGTACAATCAGCCCCAGCATTTT

d_gene: NA
abundance: NA
j_gene: TRBJ1-1
v_gene: TRBV11-2
CDR3aa: CASSLEGWTAMNTEAFF
CDR3nt: TGTGCCAGCAGCTTAGAAGGGTGGACAGCCATGAACACTGAAGCTTTCTTT

d_gene: NA
abundance: NA
j_gene: TRBJ2-7
v_gene: TRBV20-1
CDR3aa: CSAGGPRGHYEQYF
CDR3nt: TGCAGTGCCGGGGGCCCAAGGGGCCACTACGAGCAGTACTTC

d_gene: NA
abundance: NA
j_gene: TRBJ1-2
v_gene: TRBV27
CDR3aa: CASSLSPGRDYGYTF
CDR3nt: TGTGCCAGCAGTTTATCTCCAGGGCGGGATTATGGCTACACCTTC

d_gene: TRBD1
abundance: NA
j_gene: TRBJ1-2
v_gene: TRBV5-1
CDR3aa: CASSLGQGSYGYTF
CDR3nt: TGCGCCAGCAGCTTGGGACAGGGTTCGTATGGCTACACCTTC

d_gene: NA
abundance: many
j_gene: TRBJ2-1
v_gene: TRBV7-8
CDR3aa: CASSLALDEQFF
CDR3nt: TGTGCCAGCAGCTTAGCCCTGGATGAGCAGTTCTTC

d_gene: NA
abundance: NA
j_gene: TRBJ1-2
v_gene: TRBV5-6
CDR3aa: CASSFRWGFDYGYTF
CDR3nt: TGTGCCAGCAGCTTTCGGTGGGGTTTCGACTATGGCTACACCTTC

d_gene: TRBD1
abundance: few
j_gene: TRBJ1-1
v_gene: TRBV12-3/TRBV12-4
CDR3aa: CASSWGTGTTEAFF
CDR3nt: TGTGCCAGCAGTTGGGGGACAGGGACCACTGAAGCTTTCTTT

d_gene: TRBD1
abundance: NA
j_gene: TRBJ2-3
v_gene: TRBV15
CDR3aa: CATSSSWGTGGRGTDTQYF
CDR3nt: TGTGCCACCAGCAGCTCCTGGGGGACAGGGGGCCGGGGCACAGATACGCAGTATTTT